This TCR beta chain was observed in a study of glioma-infiltrating T cells. Study-wide results and limits: Very few CDR3 sequences were shared between tissue and blood. Non-neoplastic patients had below-expected tissue-blood divergence, while all gliomas exceeded expectation.

Germline CDR1 reads MNHNY; CDR2 reads SVGAGI (reference sequence). The CDR3 extends over 13 amino acids. V lost 0 bases and J lost 5, with 7 bases in between. Amplification of TCR alpha and beta CDR3 regions from RNA used iRepertoire nested multiplex PCR. TCRdb re-called the multiplex PCR reads through MiXCR, storing one row per CDR3 protein. The table lists some 150,000 distinct CDR3 sequences, around 40% of them singletons. Only a few counts were recorded for this clonotype. Antigen specificity is unknown. What was sequenced was glioma tissue, nonneoplastic brain tissue, or PBMCs (not recorded which). V is TRBV6-6 and J is TRBJ1-1, with D unresolved. The TCR sequence derives from a human donor with low-grade glioma or glioblastoma, undergoing nonglioma brain surgery, or in good health (not recorded which). As DNA, the CDR3 is TGTGCCAGCAGTTACTCCCAGGAGACTGAAGCTTTCTTT. This sequence encodes CASSYSQETEAFF.